This TCR beta chain was recovered during a study of beta chain features in type 1 diabetes. The wider study: Healthy donors resembled patients in age, gender and cell yields. Examination covered around 100 million sorted cells spanning all samples. General study results and limits: Across all four CD4+ subsets, people with type 1 diabetes showed modestly shorter TCRB CDR3s.

Staining for CD45RO/CCR7/CD25/CD127/CD95/CD27 allowed sorting of CD4+ naive, central memory, regulatory and stem cell-like memory cells. The study reverse transcribed the entire isolated RNA, so it sequenced expressed TCRB transcripts. Assay used: immunoSEQ multiplex PCR; TCRdb lists only in-frame clones, some missing. In the table there are hundreds of thousands of clones, about 15% of which are singletons. V lost 0 bases, J lost 0 bases, and 6 bases stayed unmatched. There are 18 residues in the CDR3. CDR1 is SGHTA, CDR2 FQGNSA, per germline. Concerning this clone itself: As yet, its antigen is unknown.

The source of this sequence is a man aged 18 to 35 with type 1 diabetes. The chain joins TRBV7-2 to TRBJ2-1; 9 bases align to TRBD2. The specimen was naive CD4+ T cells from blood. CDR3 in amino acids: CASSLAGLAGISYNEQFF. CDR3 DNA: TGTGCCAGCAGCTTAGCCGGCCTAGCGGGAATCTCCTACAATGAGCAGTTCTTC. Supplemented by reference TRBV7-2 and TRBJ2-1, the full variable domain reads GAGVSQSPSNKVTEKGKDVELRCDPISGHTALYWYRQSLGQGLEFLIYFQGNSAPDKSGLPSDRFSAERTGGSVSTLTIQRTQQEDSAVYLCASSLAGLAGISYNEQFFGPGTRLTVL.